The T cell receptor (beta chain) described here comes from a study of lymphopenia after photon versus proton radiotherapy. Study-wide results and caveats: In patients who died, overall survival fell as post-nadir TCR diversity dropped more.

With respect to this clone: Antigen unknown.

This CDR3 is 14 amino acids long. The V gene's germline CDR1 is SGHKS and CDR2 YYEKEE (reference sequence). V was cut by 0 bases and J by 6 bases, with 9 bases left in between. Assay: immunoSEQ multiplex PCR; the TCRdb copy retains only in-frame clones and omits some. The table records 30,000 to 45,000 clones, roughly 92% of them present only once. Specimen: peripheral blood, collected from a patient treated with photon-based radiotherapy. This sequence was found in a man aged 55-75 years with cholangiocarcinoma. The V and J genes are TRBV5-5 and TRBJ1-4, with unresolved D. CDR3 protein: CASSLVRDDEKLFF. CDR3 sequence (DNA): TGTGCCAGCAGCTTGGTTCGAGACGATGAAAAACTGTTTTTT.